The T cell receptor beta chain described here comes from a study of blood T cell repertoires in COVID-19. The J segment lost 0 bases and the V segment lost 5 bases, leaving 4 bases of the junction unmatched. The CDR3 is 15 amino acids. In germline, CDR1 is SGHVS, CDR2 FNYEAQ. Study processing details: Nucleated cell number was recorded as an estimate derived from reference gene primer amplification. Clones were read by immunoSEQ multiplex PCR, and TCRdb kept only the in-frame ones, dropping some. The DNA gave D and trimming, while V, J and clone size come from that table. The repertoire holds fewer than 110,000 clones, with roughly nine tenths as singletons.

The sequenced material came from peripheral blood. This clonotype was sampled from a woman aged 80 or over in a cohort sampled during active COVID-19. The genes are TRBV7-6 and TRBJ2-3; 8 bases match TRBD2. The CDR3 DNA reads TGTGCCAGCAGCCCCATAGCGGGAAGCACAGATACGCAGTATTTT. Protein product: CASSPIAGSTDTQYF.